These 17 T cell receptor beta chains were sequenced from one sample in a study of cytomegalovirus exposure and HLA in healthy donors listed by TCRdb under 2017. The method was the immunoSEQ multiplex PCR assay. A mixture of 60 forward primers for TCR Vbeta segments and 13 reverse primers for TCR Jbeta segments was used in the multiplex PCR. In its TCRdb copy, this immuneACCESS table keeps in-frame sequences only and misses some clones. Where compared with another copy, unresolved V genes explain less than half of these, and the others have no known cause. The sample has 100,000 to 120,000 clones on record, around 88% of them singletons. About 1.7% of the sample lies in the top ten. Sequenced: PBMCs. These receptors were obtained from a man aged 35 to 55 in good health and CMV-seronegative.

The CDR3 nucleotides are TGTGCCAGCAGCTCGGGACGACAGGACATTCAGTACTTC. The encoded protein is CASSSGRQDIQYF. The chain employs TRBV11-2 and TRBJ2-4, with D tentatively TRBD1 (6 bases). The length of the CDR3 is 13 residues. V lost 4 bases and J lost 8, with 12 bases in between. The germline CDR1 and CDR2 sequences are SGHAT and FQNNGV. The variable domain in full, with the rest retrieved from reference TRBV11-2 and TRBJ2-4, is EAGVAQSPRYKIIEKRQSVAFWCNPISGHATLYWYQQILGQGPKLLIQFQNNGVVDDSQLPKDRFSAERLKGVDSTLKIQPAKLEDSAVYLCASSSGRQDIQYFGAGTRLSVL.

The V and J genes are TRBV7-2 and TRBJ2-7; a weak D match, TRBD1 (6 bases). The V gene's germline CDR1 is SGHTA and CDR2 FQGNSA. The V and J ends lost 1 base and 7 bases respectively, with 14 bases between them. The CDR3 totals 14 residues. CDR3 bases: TGTGCCAGCAGCTTAGTTAGGGGGACGGGAGAGCAGTACTTC. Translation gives CASSLVRGTGEQYF. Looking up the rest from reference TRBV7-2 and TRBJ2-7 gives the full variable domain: GAGVSQSPSNKVTEKGKDVELRCDPISGHTALYWYRQSLGQGLEFLIYFQGNSAPDKSGLPSDRFSAERTGGSVSTLTIQRTQQEDSAVYLCASSLVRGTGEQYFGPGTRLTVT.

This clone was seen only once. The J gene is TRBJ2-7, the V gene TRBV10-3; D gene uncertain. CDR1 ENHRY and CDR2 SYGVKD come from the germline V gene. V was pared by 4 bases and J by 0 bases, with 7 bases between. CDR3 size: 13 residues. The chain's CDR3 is CAISAGSSYEQYF. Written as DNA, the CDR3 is TGTGCCATCAGTGCTGGCAGCTCCTACGAGCAGTACTTC.

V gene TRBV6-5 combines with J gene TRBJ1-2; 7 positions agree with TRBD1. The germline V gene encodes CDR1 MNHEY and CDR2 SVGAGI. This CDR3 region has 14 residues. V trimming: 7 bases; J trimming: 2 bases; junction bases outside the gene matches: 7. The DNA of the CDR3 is TGTGCCAGCAAAGGGCAGGGGGAAAACTATGGCTACACCTTC. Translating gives CASKGQGENYGYTF.

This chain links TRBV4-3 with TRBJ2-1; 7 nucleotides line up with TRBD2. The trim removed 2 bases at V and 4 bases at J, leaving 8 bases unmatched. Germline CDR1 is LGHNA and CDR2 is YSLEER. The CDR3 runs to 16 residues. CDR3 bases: TGCGCCAGCAGCCAACACCTAGCGGAGCCTTACAATGAGCAGTTCTTC. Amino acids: CASSQHLAEPYNEQFF.

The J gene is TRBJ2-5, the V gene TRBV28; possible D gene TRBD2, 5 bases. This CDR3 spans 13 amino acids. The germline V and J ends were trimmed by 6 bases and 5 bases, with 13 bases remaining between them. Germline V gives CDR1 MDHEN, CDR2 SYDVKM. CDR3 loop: CASSPPPGETQYF. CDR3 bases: TGTGCCAGCAGCCCCCCCCCGGGGGAGACCCAGTACTTC.

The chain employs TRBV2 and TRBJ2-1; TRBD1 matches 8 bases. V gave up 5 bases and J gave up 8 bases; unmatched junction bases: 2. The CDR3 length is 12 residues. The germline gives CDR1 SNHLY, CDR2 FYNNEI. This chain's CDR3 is CASSSGGDEQFF. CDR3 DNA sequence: TGTGCCAGCAGTTCAGGGGGCGATGAGCAGTTCTTC. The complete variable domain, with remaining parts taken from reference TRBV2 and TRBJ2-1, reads EPEVTQTPSHQVTQMGQEVILRCVPISNHLYFYWYRQILGQKVEFLVSFYNNEISEKSEIFDDQFSVERPDGSNFTLKIRSTKLEDSAMYFCASSSGGDEQFFGPGTRLTVL.

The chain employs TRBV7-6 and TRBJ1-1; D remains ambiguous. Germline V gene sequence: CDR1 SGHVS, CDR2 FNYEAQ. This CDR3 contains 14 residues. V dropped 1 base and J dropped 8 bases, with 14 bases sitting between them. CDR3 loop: CASSLEDSPGEAFF. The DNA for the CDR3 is TGTGCCAGCAGCTTAGAGGATTCACCCGGGGAAGCTTTCTTT.

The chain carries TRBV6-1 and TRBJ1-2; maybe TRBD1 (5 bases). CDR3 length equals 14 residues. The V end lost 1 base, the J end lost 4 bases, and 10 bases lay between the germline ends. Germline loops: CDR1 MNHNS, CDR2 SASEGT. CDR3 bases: TGTGCCAGCAGTGAAGGGGACTCGGCCTATGGCTACACCTTC. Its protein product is CASSEGDSAYGYTF.

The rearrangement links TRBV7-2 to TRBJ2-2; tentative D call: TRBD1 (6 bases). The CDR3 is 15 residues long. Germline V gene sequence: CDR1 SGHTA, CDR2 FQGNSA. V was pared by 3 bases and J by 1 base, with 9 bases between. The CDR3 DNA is TGTGCCAGCAGCTTCCCGACAGGGAACACCGGGGAGCTGTTTTTT. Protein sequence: CASSFPTGNTGELFF.

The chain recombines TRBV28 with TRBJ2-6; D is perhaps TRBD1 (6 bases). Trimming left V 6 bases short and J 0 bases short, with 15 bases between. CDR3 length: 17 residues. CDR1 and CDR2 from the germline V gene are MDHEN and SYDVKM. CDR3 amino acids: CASRPGALSSGANVLTF. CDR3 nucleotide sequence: TGTGCCAGCAGGCCAGGGGCGTTAAGCTCTGGGGCCAACGTCCTGACTTTC.

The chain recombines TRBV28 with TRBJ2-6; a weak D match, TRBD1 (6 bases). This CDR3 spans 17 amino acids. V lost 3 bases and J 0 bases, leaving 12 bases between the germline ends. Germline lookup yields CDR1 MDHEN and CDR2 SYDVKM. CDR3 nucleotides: TGTGCCAGCAGTTTCGCAGGGGCGCTCTCTGGGGCCAACGTCCTGACTTTC. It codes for CASSFAGALSGANVLTF.

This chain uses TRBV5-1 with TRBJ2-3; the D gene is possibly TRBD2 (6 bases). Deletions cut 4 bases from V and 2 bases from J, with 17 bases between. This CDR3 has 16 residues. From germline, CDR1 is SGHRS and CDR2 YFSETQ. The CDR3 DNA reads TGCGCCAGCAGCCTCTGGGAGGAGTCGTTCACAGATACGCAGTATTTT. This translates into CASSLWEESFTDTQYF.

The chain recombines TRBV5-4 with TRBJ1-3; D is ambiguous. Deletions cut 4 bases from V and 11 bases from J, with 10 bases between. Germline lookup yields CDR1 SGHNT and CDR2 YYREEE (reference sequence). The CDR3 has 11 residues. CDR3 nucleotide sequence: TGTGCCAGCAGCAGCGACCTCGCCATATATTTT. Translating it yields CASSSDLAIYF.

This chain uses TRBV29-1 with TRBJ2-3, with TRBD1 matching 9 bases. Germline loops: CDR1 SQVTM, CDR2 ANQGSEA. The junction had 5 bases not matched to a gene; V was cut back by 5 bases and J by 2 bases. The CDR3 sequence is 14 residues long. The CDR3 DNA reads TGCAGCGTTACGCGGGACAGGGACACAGATACGCAGTATTTT. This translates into CSVTRDRDTDTQYF.

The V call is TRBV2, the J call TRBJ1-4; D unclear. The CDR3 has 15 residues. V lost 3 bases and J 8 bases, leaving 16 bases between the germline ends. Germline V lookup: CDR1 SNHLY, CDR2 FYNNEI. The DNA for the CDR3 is TGTGCCAGCAGTGAGCTATCAGAGGCCTCAGAAAAACTGTTTTTT. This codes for CASSELSEASEKLFF.

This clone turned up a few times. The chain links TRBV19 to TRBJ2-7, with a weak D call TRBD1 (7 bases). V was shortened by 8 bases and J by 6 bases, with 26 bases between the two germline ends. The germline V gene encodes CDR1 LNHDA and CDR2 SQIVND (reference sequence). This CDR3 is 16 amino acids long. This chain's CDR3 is CASGGTAGGLLGEQYF. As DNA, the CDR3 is TGTGCCAGTGGGGGGACGGCAGGGGGTCTTTTGGGCGAGCAGTACTTC.